This TCR beta chain came from a study of technical replicates of blood from a handful of donors. This clone was observed a single time. Profiling relied on immunoSEQ multiplex PCR, and the TCRdb table lists in-frame clones only, not all of them. The profile shows about 60,000 clones, more than 75% of them singletons. Germline V CDR1 and CDR2: GTSNPN, SVGIG (reference sequence). The CDR3 consists of 16 residues. The V segment lost 5 bases and the J segment 6 bases; nucleotides outside the gene matches: 11. This receptor was taken from a human donor in good health. Some clones in this sample may be carry-over from other donors' samples. The chain is built from TRBV30 and TRBJ2-3, with 13 bases aligning to TRBD2. Material for sequencing was PBMCs. This CDR3 is CAWARRLAGGADTQYF. The CDR3 coding sequence is TGTGCCTGGGCCAGGCGACTAGCGGGAGGTGCGGATACGCAGTATTTT.